These 32 T cell receptor beta chains were sequenced from one sample in a study of cytomegalovirus exposure and HLA in healthy donors. Primers included in the PCR were 60 Vbeta and 13 Jbeta primers. Data came from immunoSEQ multiplex PCR; TCRdb stores just in-frame clones and leaves some out. The table records under 200,000 clones, 75% to 90% of them present only once. The sequenced sample was PBMCs. Source of these receptors: a woman aged 18 to 35 in good health and CMV-seronegative.

This chain uses TRBV7-8 with TRBJ2-3; the match to TRBD1 covers 9 bases. The CDR3 contains 16 residues. The V gene's germline CDR1 is SGHVS and CDR2 FQNEAQ. V was pared by 7 bases and J by 5 bases, with 13 bases of the junction left unmatched. The CDR3 nucleotides read TGTGCCAGCAAACTCCCCGGGACAGGGTCGAAAGATACGCAGTATTTT. The encoded protein is CASKLPGTGSKDTQYF. Using reference TRBV7-8 and TRBJ2-3 for the parts outside the CDR3, the full variable domain is GAGVSQSPRYKVAKRGQDVALRCDPISGHVSLFWYQQALGQGPEFLTYFQNEAQLDKSGLPSDRFFAERPEGSVSTLKIQRTQQEDSAVYLCASKLPGTGSKDTQYFGPGTRLTVL.

The genes are TRBV19 and TRBJ2-7; 10 bases map to TRBD1. J gave up 3 bases and V 3 bases, and 5 bases lay outside the gene matches. Germline CDR1 reads LNHDA; CDR2 reads SQIVND (reference sequence). The CDR3 covers 15 residues. CDR3 residues: CASSMGTGESYEQYF. CDR3 bases: TGTGCCAGTAGTATGGGGACAGGGGAAAGCTACGAGCAGTACTTC.

V usage is TRBV6-5 and J usage is TRBJ2-5; TRBD2 aligns across 13 bases. In germline, CDR1 is MNHEY, CDR2 SVGAGI. CDR3 size: 15 residues. V trimming: 5 bases; J trimming: 4 bases; junction bases outside the gene matches: 4. This CDR3 is CASSRGLAGTETQYF. As DNA, the CDR3 is TGTGCCAGCAGTAGGGGACTAGCGGGGACAGAGACCCAGTACTTC.

In DNA, the CDR3 is TGTGCCAGCAGCCCGACAGGGACCAGCAATCAGCCCCAGCATTTT. Protein sequence: CASSPTGTSNQPQHF. This chain uses TRBV27 with TRBJ1-5, with TRBD1 matching over 7 bases. V dropped 6 bases and J dropped 1; count of bases not matched to a gene: 6. The CDR3 totals 15 residues. From germline, CDR1 is MNHEY and CDR2 SMNVEV (reference sequence).

This sequence joins TRBV5-1 and TRBJ2-1; D might be TRBD2 (5 bases). V was trimmed by 0 bases and J by 4 bases, leaving 14 bases between them. The CDR3 runs to 16 residues. The germline CDR1 and CDR2 sequences are SGHRS and YFSETQ. The CDR3 DNA sequence: TGCGCCAGCAGCTTGGCGATTGGCGGGCCTTACAATGAGCAGTTCTTC. It yields the protein CASSLAIGGPYNEQFF.

The J gene is TRBJ2-1, the V gene TRBV11-1; unclear D gene. Trimming took 3 bases from V and 4 from J, leaving 7 bases between them. Germline CDR1 and CDR2: SGHAT and FQDESV (reference sequence). The CDR3 contains 13 residues. For the CDR3, the DNA is TGTGCCAGCAGCTTCGAGAGATACAATGAGCAGTTCTTC. This codes for CASSFERYNEQFF.

This clone was counted a few times. This rearrangement joins TRBV2 to TRBJ1-1; a possible D gene is TRBD1 (6 bases). Germline CDR1 is SNHLY and CDR2 is FYNNEI. The CDR3 loop spans 10 amino acids. V was pared by 6 bases and J by 10 bases, with 9 bases between. The CDR3 protein is CASRGRGAFF. The DNA for the CDR3 is TGTGCCAGCAGGGGCAGGGGAGCTTTCTTT.

This chain connects TRBV7-9 to TRBJ2-6, with D tentatively TRBD2 (6 bases). CDR1 and CDR2 from the germline V gene are SEHNR and FQNEAQ (reference sequence). With 5 bases removed from V and 0 bases from J, the gap between germline ends came to 20 bases. CDR3 size: 19 residues. The CDR3 here is CASSHADRGGASGANVLTF. Here the CDR3 DNA reads TGTGCCAGCAGCCATGCGGACCGCGGCGGGGCCTCTGGGGCCAACGTCCTGACTTTC.

The rearrangement links TRBV6-1 to TRBJ1-4; D uncertain. Trimming cost V 2 bases and J 8 bases, with 18 bases left between them. The CDR3 loop spans 16 amino acids. Per the germline V gene, CDR1 is MNHNS and CDR2 is SASEGT. This CDR3 is CASSEIFGGYEEKLFF. In nucleotides, the CDR3 is TGTGCCAGCAGTGAAATATTTGGAGGGTACGAGGAAAAACTGTTTTTT.

The V call is TRBV28, the J call TRBJ1-6; the match to TRBD1 covers 8 bases. The CDR3 has 13 amino acids. V trimming: 5 bases; J trimming: 11 bases; junction bases outside the gene matches: 5. CDR1 and CDR2 from the germline V gene are MDHEN and SYDVKM. CDR3 sequence (DNA): TGTGCCAGCAGTATACAGGGGGTTACACCCCTCCACTTT. This gives the protein CASSIQGVTPLHF. The full variable domain, completed using reference TRBV28 and TRBJ1-6, is DVKVTQSSRYLVKRTGEKVFLECVQDMDHENMFWYRQDPGLGLRLIYFSYDVKMKEKGDIPEGYSVSREKKERFSLILESASTNQTSMYLCASSIQGVTPLHFGNGTRLTVT.

The chain is built from TRBV6-1 and TRBJ2-1; 9 bases match TRBD1. This CDR3 has 12 amino acids. V trimming: 6 bases; J trimming: 14 bases; junction bases outside the gene matches: 8. The germline V gene encodes CDR1 MNHNS and CDR2 SASEGT. CDR3 region: CASSLGRDREFF. The CDR3 nucleotides read TGTGCCAGCAGCCTCGGCAGGGACAGGGAGTTCTTC.

The chain employs TRBV28 and TRBJ2-1; TRBD1 matches 11 bases. This CDR3 region has 14 residues. The V gene end was trimmed by 7 bases and the J gene end by 7 bases; junction bases not matched to a gene: 6. Germline CDR1 reads MDHEN; CDR2 reads SYDVKM. CDR3 bases: TGTGCCAGCACCCTAGGACAGGGGGCAAATGAGCAGTTCTTC. It encodes CASTLGQGANEQFF.

V gene TRBV7-2 combines with J gene TRBJ2-1; 15 bases align to TRBD2. The CDR3 loop spans 15 amino acids. The ends lost 5 bases at V and 6 bases at J; junction bases unmatched: 2. Germline lookup yields CDR1 SGHTA and CDR2 FQGNSA. The CDR3 sequence is CASSAGLAGGNEQFF. The CDR3 coding sequence is TGTGCCAGCAGCGCGGGACTAGCGGGAGGCAATGAGCAGTTCTTC.

The CDR3 region has the DNA TGTGCCAGCAGTGGACTAGCGGGGGCCCAACACGTGACCGGGGAGCTGTTTTTT. Encoded protein: CASSGLAGAQHVTGELFF. The chain uses TRBV2 and TRBJ2-2; 12 nucleotides line up with TRBD2. Germline V lookup: CDR1 SNHLY, CDR2 FYNNEI. Trimming took 4 bases from V and 5 from J; bases not matched to a gene: 11. The CDR3 covers 18 residues.

This clone appeared a single time. The V gene is TRBV10-2, the J gene TRBJ1-1, with TRBD1 matching 7 bases. The trim removed 8 bases at V and 1 base at J, leaving 7 bases unmatched. CDR1 WSHSY and CDR2 SAAADI come from the germline V gene. The CDR3 has 14 residues. CDR3: CASGPGQTNTEAFF. In nucleotides, the CDR3 is TGCGCCAGCGGGCCGGGACAGACGAACACTGAAGCTTTCTTT.

The J gene is TRBJ2-5, the V gene TRBV28, with 9 bases that match TRBD1. Germline lookup yields CDR1 MDHEN and CDR2 SYDVKM. Trimming cost V 5 bases and J 4 bases; bases outside gene matches: 11. The CDR3 has 16 amino acids. In nucleotides, the CDR3 is TGTGCCAGCAGTAGTCCGGGACAGGGATTCTCAGAGACCCAGTACTTC. It translates to CASSSPGQGFSETQYF.

This chain uses TRBV5-1 with TRBJ2-7; 11 positions match TRBD2. CDR3 length: 15 amino acids. V shed 0 bases and J 2 bases; nucleotides not matched to a gene: 1. Germline loops: CDR1 SGHRS, CDR2 YFSETQ. The CDR3 reads CASSLVSGRAYEQYF. CDR3 bases: TGCGCCAGCAGCTTGGTTAGCGGGAGGGCCTACGAGCAGTACTTC.

V gene TRBV5-4 combines with J gene TRBJ2-5; D is possibly TRBD1 (5 bases). Trimming removed 0 bases at V and 4 bases at J, with 13 bases between. Germline CDR1 SGHNT, CDR2 YYREEE (reference sequence). CDR3 length: 15 amino acids. The CDR3 DNA sequence: TGTGCCAGCAGCTTGGAGGCAGGGTGGGGAGAGACCCAGTACTTC. Translation: CASSLEAGWGETQYF.

This chain connects TRBV27 to TRBJ2-2; 9 bases agree with TRBD2. The CDR3 loop spans 16 amino acids. The junction had 14 bases not matched to a gene; V was cut back by 6 bases and J by 9 bases. The germline V gene has CDR1 MNHEY and CDR2 SMNVEV (reference sequence). CDR3 sequence: CASRTLSAGGVRELFF. Written as DNA, the CDR3 is TGTGCCAGCAGAACCCTCTCAGCGGGGGGCGTCCGGGAGCTGTTTTTT.

V usage is TRBV11-3 and J usage is TRBJ1-1, with D hard to call. This CDR3 contains 13 residues. CDR1 is SGHNT and CDR2 is YENEEA in the germline V gene. Trimming left V 1 base short and J 1 base short, with 4 bases between. Written as DNA, the CDR3 is TGTGCCAGCAGCTTAGCTCCGAACACTGAAGCTTTCTTT. Its translation is CASSLAPNTEAFF.

On this clone: The sample has other DNA sequences that encode this CDR3 too. The rearrangement links TRBV9 to TRBJ2-7, with TRBD2 matching over 8 bases. Germline trimming cut 0 bases from V and 1 base from J; bases unmatched to any gene: 3. CDR1 SGDLS and CDR2 YYNGEE come from the germline V gene. The CDR3 has 15 residues. The CDR3 reads CASSVGAGGSYEQYF. Written as DNA, the CDR3 is TGTGCCAGCAGCGTAGGGGCGGGAGGTTCCTACGAGCAGTACTTC. Supplemented by reference TRBV9 and TRBJ2-7, the full variable domain reads DSGVTQTPKHLITATGQRVTLRCSPRSGDLSVYWYQQSLDQGLQFLIQYYNGEERAKGNILERFSAQQFPDLHSELNLSSLELGDSALYFCASSVGAGGSYEQYFGPGTRLTVT.

The chain joins TRBV7-9 to TRBJ2-2; tentatively, D is TRBD1 (6 bases). The CDR3 totals 18 residues. Germline CDR1 is SEHNR and CDR2 is FQNEAQ (reference sequence). Trimming shortened V by 5 bases and J by 4 bases, and 23 bases separated the two germline ends. The CDR3 loop is CASSPWVSIGGVTGELFF. The CDR3 bases are TGTGCCAGCAGCCCTTGGGTGTCGATAGGGGGTGTCACCGGGGAGCTGTTTTTT.

V and J are TRBV27 and TRBJ1-5; the D gene is possibly TRBD1 (6 bases). The CDR3 runs 15 residues. Looked up from germline, CDR1 is MNHEY and CDR2 is SMNVEV (reference sequence). The ends were cut back, 0 bases at V and 6 bases at J, with 12 bases in the middle. CDR3 bases: TGTGCCAGCAGTTTATCCAGGGGAGGGATTCAGCCCCAGCATTTT. Translation gives CASSLSRGGIQPQHF.

CDR3 bases: TGTGCCAGCCGAAGCTTAGGGACTGGAGAGGGCTACACCTTC. Its protein is CASRSLGTGEGYTF. The rearrangement uses TRBV6-4 and TRBJ1-2; a possible D gene is TRBD1 (5 bases). The CDR3 sequence is 14 residues long. The germline V and J ends were trimmed by 8 bases and 8 bases, with 21 bases remaining between them. CDR1 is MRHNA and CDR2 is SNTAGT in the germline V gene.

The gene calls are TRBV19 and TRBJ1-2; the D is unclear. V was trimmed by 7 bases and J by 0 bases, leaving 12 bases between them. There are 14 residues in the CDR3. The germline gives CDR1 LNHDA, CDR2 SQIVND (reference sequence). The CDR3 DNA is TGTGCCAGTAAAGCGCGAGAACCTAACTATGGCTACACCTTC. This gives the protein CASKAREPNYGYTF.

The V gene is TRBV19, the J gene TRBJ2-6, with TRBD1 matching over 9 bases. Looked up from germline, CDR1 is LNHDA and CDR2 is SQIVND (reference sequence). V was clipped by 5 bases and J by 1 base; unmatched bases: 9. The CDR3 length is 18 residues. This chain's CDR3 is CASSWTGARDSGANVLTF. For the CDR3, the DNA is TGTGCCAGTAGTTGGACAGGGGCCCGAGATTCTGGGGCCAACGTCCTGACTTTC.

The sample holds one count of this clone. This chain joins TRBV6-4 and TRBJ2-7; 11 bases fit TRBD1. Germline V CDR1 and CDR2: MRHNA, SNTAGT. The CDR3 loop spans 16 amino acids. Trimming took 5 bases from V and 1 from J; bases not matched to a gene: 7. The CDR3 loop reads CASSPLGTGGSYEQYF. The CDR3 nucleotides are TGTGCCAGCAGTCCACTGGGGACAGGGGGATCCTACGAGCAGTACTTC.

CDR3: CASSEAYGTGNEKLFF. Here the CDR3 DNA reads TGTGCCAGCAGTGAAGCCTACGGGACAGGGAATGAAAAACTGTTTTTT. The chain joins TRBV6-1 to TRBJ1-4; 9 bases agree with TRBD1. The CDR3 is made up of 16 amino acids. The V and J ends lost 0 bases and 5 bases, in that order; junction bases with no gene match: 4. The germline CDR1 and CDR2 sequences are MNHNS and SASEGT.

DNA of the CDR3: TGCGCCAGCAGCCAAGATGGTAGGGGAAGTCAGCCCCAGCATTTT. Protein product: CASSQDGRGSQPQHF. This rearrangement joins TRBV4-1 to TRBJ1-5; the D gene is possibly TRBD1 (5 bases). Trimming removed 0 bases from V and 6 bases from J, with 12 bases in between. The CDR3 runs 15 residues. Per the germline V gene, CDR1 is MGHRA and CDR2 is YSYEKL.

This sequence joins TRBV5-4 and TRBJ2-6, with 11 nucleotides matching TRBD1. Germline V gives CDR1 SGHNT, CDR2 YYREEE (reference sequence). J was trimmed by 0 bases and V by 0 bases; bases with no gene match: 5. The CDR3 spans 19 residues. The CDR3 coding sequence is TGTGCCAGCAGCTTGGGGGGGACAGGGGGTATCTCTGGGGCCAACGTCCTGACTTTC. Its translation is CASSLGGTGGISGANVLTF.

V gene TRBV5-4 combines with J gene TRBJ2-5; TRBD1 matches at 8 bases. The closer fit of TRBJ2-7 to the DNA end suggests the J call may be wrong. The CDR3 is 14 amino acids. The germline V gene has CDR1 SGHNT and CDR2 YYREEE (reference sequence). The CDR3 sequence is CASSPRDRSYEQYF. The CDR3 bases are TGTGCCAGCAGCCCACGGGACAGGAGCTACGAGCAGTACTTC.

This rearrangement joins TRBV5-6 to TRBJ1-2; D is possibly TRBD1 (5 bases). Per germline, CDR1 SGHDT and CDR2 YYEEEE. Trimming pared 0 bases from V and 8 bases from J, leaving 20 bases between. The CDR3 runs 16 residues. The CDR3 nucleotides read TGTGCCAGCAGCTTGGCCGGACCGGTAGGGACTGGGGGCTACACCTTC. The encoded protein is CASSLAGPVGTGGYTF.